Listed here is a single T cell receptor beta chain. Its antigen is not known. These data are taken from a study of TIL therapy for anti-PD-1-resistant metastatic lung cancer. Study-level information: Median tumor mutation burden was roughly 1.5 mutations per megabase.

Time point noted: pre-treatment sample, taken before nivolumab and TIL therapy. Germline V gives CDR1 SGHAT, CDR2 FQNNGV. V was shortened by 6 bases and J by 7 bases, with 5 bases between the two germline ends. The CDR3 covers 10 residues. Study observations and caveats: The baseline peripheral repertoire was partially replaced by infused TIL clonotypes that later decayed.

This was the immunoSEQ v3 assay. The protocol was immunoSEQ multiplex PCR, while the TCRdb copy is restricted to in-frame clones and leaves out a portion. Among 55,000 to 65,000 clones listed, 73% were seen once. This clonotype was sampled from a person aged 25 to 80 with non-small cell lung cancer. The chain is built from TRBV11-2 and TRBJ2-3; no clear D. This material consisted of blood, taken at baseline. The CDR3 bases are TGTGCCAGCAGTAAACATACGCAGTATTTT. Its translation: CASSKHTQYF.